This T cell receptor beta chain comes out of a study of cytomegalovirus exposure and HLA in healthy donors. The PCR had 60 Vbeta and 13 Jbeta primers. The table came from immunoSEQ multiplex PCR; TCRdb's copy has only in-frame clones and leaves some out. This table has 150,000 to 200,000 clones, nearly 80% appearing once. The junction had 7 bases not matched to a gene; V was cut back by 0 bases and J by 2 bases. CDR3 length: 17 amino acids. Looked up from germline, CDR1 is SGHRS and CDR2 is YFSETQ. In the case of this clone: The antigen remains undetermined.

Notes on the study in general: TCR beta V- and J-gene trimming was later associated with a missense DCLRE1C variant. In most subjects, TCR beta sequences reportedly gave accurate predictions of HLA-A and HLA-B alleles.

The sequence derives from a woman in her fifties or sixties in good health and CMV-seropositive. Sequencing was performed on PBMCs. This chain links TRBV5-1 with TRBJ2-5; 10 bases are a match to TRBD1. The DNA of the CDR3 is TGCGCCAGCAGCTTGGCCTCCGGGACAGGGGTACAAGAGACCCAGTACTTC. It is translated as CASSLASGTGVQETQYF.